The 8 T cell receptor beta chains reported below all come from one sample, sequenced in a study of blood T cell repertoires in COVID-19. Only in-frame clones appear in the TCRdb table, and some are missing; sequencing was by immunoSEQ multiplex PCR. The repertoire has around 340,000 clones, around 83% of them found once; the top ten carry 3%. Source material: peripheral blood. The receptors originated from a man aged 30 to 39 with active or convalescent COVID-19.

V is TRBV6-5 and J is TRBJ1-5; no reliable D call. Germline CDR1 and CDR2: MNHEY and SVGAGI. Trimming shortened V by 7 bases and J by 0 bases, and 13 bases separated the two germline ends. This CDR3 spans 15 amino acids. DNA of the CDR3: TGTGCCAGCACCATCCGTGAGGATAGCAATCAGCCCCAGCATTTT. This codes for CASTIREDSNQPQHF.

The rearrangement joins TRBV6-5 to TRBJ2-3; D is possibly TRBD1 (6 bases). This CDR3 region has 14 residues. Looked up from germline, CDR1 is MNHEY and CDR2 is SVGAGI. V lost 7 bases to trimming and J lost 7 bases, with 18 bases between them. The CDR3 is CASMEKGDVYTQYF. Here the CDR3 DNA reads TGTGCCAGCATGGAAAAGGGGGATGTGTATACGCAGTATTTT.

The genes are TRBV28 and TRBJ1-2; D not resolved. The CDR3 covers 14 residues. CDR1 MDHEN and CDR2 SYDVKM come from the germline V gene. The V end was cut by 6 bases, the J end by 1 base, with 12 bases between. CDR3: CASRLSLVNYGYTF. The CDR3 DNA reads as TGTGCCAGCAGGCTTAGCTTGGTTAACTATGGCTACACCTTC.

The chain uses TRBV2 and TRBJ1-5, with D uncertain. The CDR3 contains 14 residues. The V gene's germline CDR1 is SNHLY and CDR2 FYNNEI. Trimming took off 4 bases at V and 0 bases at J, with 7 bases between the two ends. CDR3 nucleotide sequence: TGTGCCAGCAGTGTGGAGTTTAGCAATCAGCCCCAGCATTTT. This encodes CASSVEFSNQPQHF.

In this sample, this clone turned up a few times. The V gene is TRBV5-4, the J gene TRBJ2-1; possible D gene TRBD2, 5 bases. Trimming shortened V by 5 bases and J by 0 bases, and 18 bases separated the two germline ends. Germline V gene sequence: CDR1 SGHNT, CDR2 YYREEE (reference sequence). The CDR3 runs 17 residues. CDR3 protein: CASREGLVGSSYNEQFF. CDR3 coding DNA: TGTGCCAGCAGAGAGGGCCTTGTGGGGAGCTCCTACAATGAGCAGTTCTTC.

The chain recombines TRBV21-1 with TRBJ2-5; the table's D call of TRBD1 was not tested on the DNA. TRBV21-1 is a recognized pseudogene. The CDR3 extends over 24 amino acids. CDR3 residues: CASSKVDFSVGQGGGSYPEETQYF. CDR3 nucleotide sequence: TGTGCCAGCAGCAAAGTGGACTTCTCCGTGGGACAGGGGGGAGGGTCCTACCCCGAGGAGACCCAGTACTTC.

This chain connects TRBV24-1 to TRBJ2-3; 8 nucleotides align to TRBD1. CDR1 is KGHDR and CDR2 is SFDVKD in the germline V gene. V shed 4 bases and J 2 bases; nucleotides not matched to a gene: 7. The CDR3 spans 16 residues. This CDR3 reads CATSDHGQGNTDTQYF. The CDR3 DNA reads TGTGCCACCAGTGACCACGGACAGGGAAACACAGATACGCAGTATTTT.

About this clone: Within the sample, other DNA sequences also encode this same CDR3. V is TRBV29-1 and J is TRBJ1-1, with D unresolved. V was shortened by 5 bases and J by 2 bases, with 6 bases between the two germline ends. The CDR3 covers 11 residues. Germline loops: CDR1 SQVTM, CDR2 ANQGSEA. The CDR3 loop reads CSVLTNTEAFF. CDR3 coding DNA: TGCAGCGTTTTAACTAACACTGAAGCTTTCTTT.